The TCR beta chain under discussion was sequenced for a study of blood T cell repertoires in COVID-19. The overall study: Sites across the United States, Italy and Spain contributed samples from acute and convalescent COVID-19.

The V end lost 0 bases, the J end lost 3 bases, and 11 bases lay between the germline ends. The length of the CDR3 is 16 residues. This table comes from immunoSEQ multiplex PCR, and its TCRdb copy is limited to in-frame clones, with some not included. The sample has roughly 140,000 clones, approximately 84% seen once. The chain is built from TRBV23-1 and TRBJ2-2; D call uncertain. TRBV23-1 is an open reading frame whose function is uncertain. The material sequenced was peripheral blood. The sequence was collected from a man aged 65-85 years with acute or convalescent COVID-19. CDR3 DNA: TGCGCCAGCAGTCAATCATGGTACAGCTACACCGGGGAGCTGTTTTTT. Translated, it gives CASSQSWYSYTGELFF.